The 25 T cell receptor beta chains below were found in one sample sequenced in a study of T cells in Graves' hyperthyroidism and ophthalmopathy. Amplification of TCR beta CDR3 regions used RNA as the template. The primer set for the first-round RT-PCR of the TCR CDR3 was HTBI. TCRdb recomputed calls from the multiplex PCR reads with MiXCR, one row per CDR3 protein. Among roughly 520,000 distinct CDR3 sequences listed, around a quarter were seen once. Specimen: blood. These receptor sequences come from a woman in her twenties or thirties with Graves' ophthalmopathy.

A few counts support this clonotype. V is TRBV4-2 and J is TRBJ2-5; a possible D gene is TRBD1 (6 bases). The CDR3 sequence is 13 residues long. Germline CDR1 reads LGHNA; CDR2 reads YNFKEQ. V gave up 2 bases and J gave up 5 bases, with 9 bases separating them. DNA for the CDR3: TGTGCCAGCAGCCAATCCAGGGGTGAGACCCAGTACTTC. This encodes CASSQSRGETQYF.

This chain links TRBV6-1 with TRBJ2-5; D is unclear. Germline CDR1 and CDR2: MNHNS and SASEGT. Trimming stripped 8 bases from V and 6 bases from J, with 13 bases between. The CDR3 covers 12 residues. DNA for the CDR3: TGTGCCAGCGCCCCCGCAGGAAAGACCCAGTACTTC. Translation: CASAPAGKTQYF.

This clonotype was seen at least ten times. Its ends do not fully match the called genes, so a read error is possible. The chain couples TRBV6-5 to TRBJ1-1; D is perhaps TRBD1 (5 bases). This CDR3 spans 15 amino acids. Germline values: CDR1 MNHEY, CDR2 SVGAGI. CDR3 nucleotide sequence: TGTACCAGCAGCAACACCGTGACAGTGAACACTGAAGCTTTCTTT. Translating gives CTSSNTVTVNTEAFF.

This clonotype was detected ten times or more. The rearrangement joins TRBV29-1 to TRBJ2-6; D is unclear. CDR1 SQVTM and CDR2 ANQGSEA come from the germline V gene. The CDR3 is made up of 13 amino acids. V was trimmed by 6 bases and J by 1 base, leaving 7 bases between them. The CDR3 bases are TGCAGCGTCAGAGGTTCTGGGGCCAACGTCCTGACTTTC. Residues: CSVRGSGANVLTF.

This clonotype showed up many times. The chain has TRBV10-3 and TRBJ1-1; D call uncertain. Germline V CDR1 and CDR2: ENHRY, SYGVKD. V was cut by 8 bases and J by 5 bases, with 15 bases left in between. The CDR3 runs to 13 residues. In nucleotides, the CDR3 is TGTGCCATCTCTGAGGGTATTAGAACTGAAGCTTTCTTT. It encodes CAISEGIRTEAFF.

This clonotype was counted at least ten times. V gene TRBV7-9 combines with J gene TRBJ1-1; the D is unclear. CDR3 length: 11 amino acids. The germline V and J ends were trimmed by 3 bases and 8 bases, with 7 bases remaining between them. Germline V lookup: CDR1 SEHNR, CDR2 FQNEAQ (reference sequence). As DNA, the CDR3 is TGTGCCAGCAGCTTTACGACAGAAGCTTTCTTT. Amino acid sequence: CASSFTTEAFF.

At least ten counts were recorded for this clonotype. V gene TRBV11-2 combines with J gene TRBJ1-1; D might be TRBD1 (5 bases). Trimming pared 4 bases from V and 5 bases from J, leaving 14 bases between. CDR1 is SGHAT and CDR2 is FQNNGV in the germline V gene. The CDR3 contains 14 residues. The CDR3 bases are TGTGCCAGCAGCTCCACCTGGGGGGATACTGAAGCTTTCTTT. This translates into CASSSTWGDTEAFF. Based on the CDR3 plus reference TRBV11-2 and TRBJ1-1, the full variable domain is EAGVAQSPRYKIIEKRQSVAFWCNPISGHATLYWYQQILGQGPKLLIQFQNNGVVDDSQLPKDRFSAERLKGVDSTLKIQPAKLEDSAVYLCASSSTWGDTEAFFGQGTRLTVV.

This clonotype has a handful of counts. CDR3 DNA: TGTGCCAGCTCACCGAGGACTAGCGGGGGCAAAGGAAAAAACATTCAGTACTTC. Translation: CASSPRTSGGKGKNIQYF. The gene calls are TRBV18 and TRBJ2-4; 13 nucleotides line up with TRBD2. The J segment lost 4 bases and the V segment lost 3 bases, leaving 9 bases of the junction unmatched. This CDR3 contains 18 residues. From germline, CDR1 is KGHSH and CDR2 LQKENI.

This clonotype occurred a few times. The gene calls are TRBV6-2 or TRBV6-3 and TRBJ2-7, with 10 bases identical to TRBD2. Germline CDR1 is MNHEY and CDR2 is SVGEGT. The CDR3 consists of 19 residues. J gave up 0 bases and V 2 bases, and 13 bases lay outside the gene matches. The CDR3 region is CASSYRPQREGYPSYEQYF. CDR3 nucleotide sequence: TGTGCCAGCAGTTACCGTCCTCAGCGGGAGGGATACCCCTCCTACGAGCAGTACTTC.

This clonotype was observed many times. The rearrangement joins TRBV14 to TRBJ1-1; unclear D gene. The CDR3 extends over 13 amino acids. Trimming pared 3 bases from V and 3 bases from J, leaving 8 bases between. Germline values: CDR1 SGHDN, CDR2 FVKESK. The CDR3 loop is CASSHIRDTEAFF. The CDR3 bases are TGTGCCAGCAGCCATATCCGGGACACTGAAGCTTTCTTT.

This clonotype was seen a handful of times. The rearrangement uses TRBV28 and TRBJ1-3; maybe TRBD1 (6 bases). V was cut by 5 bases and J by 0 bases, with 20 bases left in between. The CDR3 runs to 18 residues. Germline V gene sequence: CDR1 MDHEN, CDR2 SYDVKM. The CDR3 nucleotides read TGTGCCAGCAGTCCAGGGCAGGGGAGGGTTGGCTCTGGAAACACCATATATTTT. Residues: CASSPGQGRVGSGNTIYF.

This clonotype has ten or more counts. The chain couples TRBV6-5 to TRBJ2-5; tentatively, D is TRBD2 (6 bases). The germline V gene encodes CDR1 MNHEY and CDR2 SVGAGI. V was pared by 3 bases and J by 4 bases, with 9 bases between. CDR3 size: 13 residues. CDR3 sequence (DNA): TGTGCCAGCAGTTATCGCGGGGTAGAGACCCAGTACTTC. Amino acids: CASSYRGVETQYF.

Of note for this clonotype: This CDR3 fails to terminate in the conserved phenylalanine or tryptophan, so it likely reflects a read error. The limits of the CDR3 on the DNA are not certain, so only TCRdb's listed CDR3 is given. V and J are TRBV15 and TRBJ1-5; TRBD1, as called in the table, went unchecked against the DNA. Germline V CDR1 and CDR2: LNHNV, YYDKDF (reference sequence). The CDR3 is 17 residues long, ends included. The CDR3 loop is CATSRGGSGISNQPQRV.

This clonotype was recorded at least ten times. The chain employs TRBV29-1 and TRBJ1-3; D possibly corresponds to TRBD1 (5 bases). The germline V gene encodes CDR1 SQVTM and CDR2 ANQGSEA. The V end was cut by 5 bases, the J end by 4 bases, with 15 bases between. The CDR3 is 14 amino acids. The CDR3 spells CSVIEGLSGNTIYF. The CDR3 DNA follows: TGCAGCGTTATCGAGGGGCTTTCGGGAAACACCATATATTTT. Drawing the rest from reference TRBV29-1 and TRBJ1-3, the complete variable domain is SAVISQKPSRDICQRGTSLTIQCQVDSQVTMMFWYRQQPGQSLTLIATANQGSEATYESGFVIDKFPISRPNLTFSTLTVSNMSPEDSSIYLCSVIEGLSGNTIYFGEGSWLTVV.

The CDR3: CASSYPGPMNTEAFF. The CDR3 region has the DNA TGTGCCAGCAGTTATCCAGGGCCTATGAACACTGAAGCTTTCTTT. The chain employs TRBV12-3 or TRBV12-4 and TRBJ1-1, with a tentative D call TRBD1 (5 bases). CDR3 length equals 15 residues. Trimming removed 4 bases at V and 0 bases at J, with 12 bases between.

This clonotype was observed at least ten times. The V gene is TRBV7-9, the J gene TRBJ2-2; either TRBD1 or TRBD2 may fit D (5 bases each). V was clipped by 5 bases and J by 2 bases, with 12 bases between them. From germline, CDR1 is SEHNR and CDR2 FQNEAQ (reference sequence). The CDR3 is made up of 15 amino acids. CDR3 nucleotides: TGTGCCAGCAGCAACCGGGACCGCAACACCGGGGAGCTGTTTTTT. It codes for CASSNRDRNTGELFF.

This clonotype was found many times. The chain links TRBV7-9 to TRBJ1-2; 9 positions match TRBD1. The CDR3 totals 14 residues. Germline loops: CDR1 SEHNR, CDR2 FQNEAQ (reference sequence). V lost 5 bases and J lost 6; bases outside the gene matches: 7. CDR3 DNA sequence: TGTGCCAGCAGCCCAGGACAGGGGCACGATGGCTACACCTTC. Translating it yields CASSPGQGHDGYTF.

CDR3 in amino acids: CASSNAYSQETQYF. CDR3 nucleotide sequence: TGTGCCAGCAGCAATGCCTACAGCCAAGAGACCCAGTACTTC. The chain uses TRBV3-1 and TRBJ2-5, with unresolved D. Looked up from germline, CDR1 is LGHDT and CDR2 is YNNKEL (reference sequence). V dropped 5 bases and J dropped 1 base, with 11 bases sitting between them. The CDR3 has 14 amino acids.

As DNA, the CDR3 is TGTGCCAGCATCACAGGAGCGATCTCTGGAAACACCATATATTTT. Amino acids: CASITGAISGNTIYF. This chain uses TRBV6-1 with TRBJ1-3; possibly TRBD1 for D (5 bases). Trimming pared 7 bases from V and 0 bases from J, leaving 13 bases between. The germline CDR1 and CDR2 sequences are MNHNS and SASEGT. CDR3 length: 15 amino acids.

This clonotype was counted at least ten times. V usage is TRBV20-1 and J usage is TRBJ1-3, with D unclear. Germline CDR1 is DFQATT and CDR2 is SNEGSKA (reference sequence). CDR3 length equals 12 residues. V shed 5 bases and J shed 4 bases, with 9 bases lying between them. The CDR3 nucleotides are TGCAGTGCTGGGTCAAACGGAAACACCATATATTTT. It is translated as CSAGSNGNTIYF.

This clonotype was detected many times. The CDR3, as DNA: TGTGCCAGCAGTATTCGACGGGCCGGGGAGCTGTTTTTT. Its translation is CASSIRRAGELFF. The rearrangement uses TRBV12-3 or TRBV12-4 and TRBJ2-2; D remains unclear. The CDR3 has 13 residues. V lost 5 bases and J lost 6, with 10 bases in between.

The CDR3 DNA reads as TGTGCCAGCAGTCCGGTGGTCGATCAAGAGACCCAGTACTTC. It codes for CASSPVVDQETQYF. V is TRBV12-3 or TRBV12-4 and J is TRBJ2-5, with D uncertain. The CDR3 runs to 14 residues. V was shortened by 5 bases and J by 2 bases, with 12 bases between the two germline ends.

This clonotype was observed at least ten times. The chain combines TRBV5-1 with TRBJ2-6, with a possible D match to TRBD2 (5 bases). The CDR3 is 16 amino acids. Germline V CDR1 and CDR2: SGHRS, YFSETQ. V was trimmed by 1 base and J by 2 bases, leaving 10 bases between them. The chain's CDR3 is CASSLWTGAGANVLTF. The CDR3 bases are TGCGCCAGCAGCTTGTGGACTGGGGCTGGGGCCAACGTCCTGACTTTC.

This clonotype came up many times. The chain joins TRBV20-1 to TRBJ1-1, with D perhaps TRBD1 (5 bases). Per the germline V gene, CDR1 is DFQATT and CDR2 is SNEGSKA (reference sequence). The CDR3 runs 15 residues. The V end was cut by 5 bases, the J end by 1 base, with 17 bases between. The CDR3 loop reads CSAPGLTGGNTEAFF. The CDR3 DNA reads TGCAGTGCTCCTGGACTTACCGGGGGGAACACTGAAGCTTTCTTT.

A note on this clonotype: A single base separates this from a much larger clone, so it may be a read error. V usage is TRBV7-2 and J usage is TRBJ2-5; a weak D match, TRBD2 (5 bases). Germline assignment: CDR1 SGHTA and CDR2 FQGNSA. This CDR3 is built from 12 residues. The DNA of the CDR3 is TGTGCCAGCAGCTCCGGAAGGGAGACCAAGTACTTC. It yields the protein CASSSGRETKYF.